The 17 T cell receptor beta chains reported below all come from one sample, sequenced in a study of shared clonotypes between healthy human individuals. TCRdb's copy holds only in-frame clones and misses some; the assay was immunoSEQ multiplex PCR. The sample consists of some 2 million clones, about 95% of them appearing once. Naive CD8 cells lacked CD45RO, underwent positive selection for CCR7 and left out terminally differentiated effector memory CD45RA+ cells. The sequencing input was naive CD8+ T cells sorted from blood. These receptors came from a young man in good health.

This chain joins TRBV4-1 and TRBJ1-1; D is perhaps TRBD1 (6 bases). The germline V gene has CDR1 MGHRA and CDR2 YSYEKL. V was trimmed by 3 bases and J by 4 bases, leaving 12 bases between them. This CDR3 region has 14 residues. The CDR3 DNA sequence: TGCGCCAGCAGCCATGCAGGGGCCGTCACTGAAGCTTTCTTT. Translating it yields CASSHAGAVTEAFF.

CDR3 protein: CASSFGTGVNTIYF. The CDR3 DNA reads TGTGCCAGCAGCTTCGGGACAGGGGTGAACACCATATATTTT. The chain is built from TRBV5-6 and TRBJ1-3; 10 positions agree with TRBD1. Germline loops: CDR1 SGHDT, CDR2 YYEEEE. Trimming took 2 bases from V and 7 from J; bases not matched to a gene: 3. The CDR3 totals 14 residues.

A single count supports this clone. V and J are TRBV7-9 and TRBJ1-1; D is possibly TRBD1 (5 bases). Trimming cost V 3 bases and J 1 base, with 9 bases left between them. This CDR3 comprises 14 residues. Germline V CDR1 and CDR2: SEHNR, FQNEAQ (reference sequence). The CDR3 DNA follows: TGTGCCAGCAGCTTCCGGGACGGGAACACTGAAGCTTTCTTT. It is translated as CASSFRDGNTEAFF.

This rearrangement joins TRBV6-6 to TRBJ2-5; TRBD2 might be the D (6 bases). Trimming stripped 7 bases from V and 3 bases from J, with 21 bases between. From germline, CDR1 is MNHNY and CDR2 SVGAGI (reference sequence). The CDR3 loop spans 16 amino acids. CDR3 in DNA: TGTGCCAGCAAAGGGACGGACTACGGACCGAAAGAGACCCAGTACTTC. It specifies CASKGTDYGPKETQYF.

The rearrangement links TRBV27 to TRBJ1-2; the D gene is possibly TRBD1 (5 bases). Trimming stripped 5 bases from V and 2 bases from J, with 12 bases between. Germline V gene data show CDR1 as MNHEY and CDR2 as SMNVEV (reference sequence). The CDR3 spans 14 residues. This CDR3 is CASSILQGNYGYTF. CDR3 in DNA: TGTGCCAGCAGTATCCTCCAGGGAAACTATGGCTACACCTTC.

This chain uses TRBV27 with TRBJ1-1; D is perhaps TRBD1 (5 bases). Trimming pared 5 bases from V and 0 bases from J, leaving 13 bases between. There are 15 residues in the CDR3. Germline values: CDR1 MNHEY, CDR2 SMNVEV (reference sequence). DNA for the CDR3: TGTGCCAGCAGTAACCTTGGGGGGTTGAACACTGAAGCTTTCTTT. This translates into CASSNLGGLNTEAFF.

This clone was counted once. The sample has other DNA sequences that encode this CDR3 too. This chain links TRBV5-6 with TRBJ1-2, with D possibly being TRBD1 (5 bases). The CDR3 loop spans 14 amino acids. V lost 2 bases and J lost 3, with 11 bases in between. Germline V gene lookup returns CDR1 SGHDT and CDR2 YYEEEE. CDR3 sequence (DNA): TGTGCCAGCAGCTTCCAGGGCGGGGACTATGGCTACACCTTC. This gives the protein CASSFQGGDYGYTF.

This chain uses TRBV7-9 with TRBJ2-1; 7 bases line up with TRBD2. V lost 4 bases and J lost 0; bases outside the gene matches: 6. The CDR3 totals 16 residues. Germline values: CDR1 SEHNR, CDR2 FQNEAQ (reference sequence). This CDR3 is CASSSREISSYNEQFF. CDR3 bases: TGTGCCAGCAGCTCGCGGGAGATATCCTCCTACAATGAGCAGTTCTTC.

In DNA form, the CDR3 reads TGCGCCAGCAGCCAACTCTTCCTAACCGAGGGGGAGCTGTTTTTT. This encodes CASSQLFLTEGELFF. The chain recombines TRBV4-3 with TRBJ2-2; D is unresolved. V lost 2 bases to trimming and J lost 8 bases, with 15 bases between them. The CDR3 loop spans 15 amino acids. Germline loops: CDR1 LGHNA, CDR2 YSLEER.

The chain joins TRBV6-5 to TRBJ2-1; 7 nucleotides align to TRBD2. J lost 9 bases, V lost 5 bases, and 10 bases had no gene match. The CDR3 has 14 residues. The germline gives CDR1 MNHEY, CDR2 SVGAGI. The DNA of the CDR3 is TGTGCCAGCAGTCCCGGGACTACCTACGGTGAGCAGTTCTTC. Encoded protein: CASSPGTTYGEQFF.

The chain recombines TRBV7-3 with TRBJ2-1, with 8 bases matching TRBD2. CDR1 and CDR2 from the germline V gene are SGHTA and FQGTGA. J gave up 7 bases and V 4 bases, and 3 bases lay outside the gene matches. The CDR3 consists of 13 residues. This CDR3 is CASSSQRGNEQFF. The CDR3 bases are TGTGCCAGCAGCTCCCAGCGGGGGAATGAGCAGTTCTTC.

This clone has more than one count but fewer than ten. This chain connects TRBV6-5 to TRBJ2-7; the D is unclear. Germline CDR1 and CDR2: MNHEY and SVGAGI. This CDR3 has 10 amino acids. The V and J ends lost 8 bases and 3 bases respectively, with 5 bases between them. The CDR3 DNA follows: TGTGCCAGCGGAGACTACGAGCAGTACTTC. This encodes CASGDYEQYF.

The chain is built from TRBV4-1 and TRBJ1-2; D gene unclear. The CDR3 contains 13 residues. Trimming pared 3 bases from V and 3 bases from J, leaving 8 bases between. Germline assignment: CDR1 MGHRA and CDR2 YSYEKL. CDR3: CASSQGTHYGYTF. CDR3 DNA: TGCGCCAGCAGCCAGGGAACCCACTATGGCTACACCTTC.

Concerning this clone: The junction and the germline gene differ at one end; a read error may be behind it. The chain links TRBV7-7 to TRBJ2-2; D unclear. Germline values: CDR1 SSHAT, CDR2 FNYEAQ (reference sequence). The CDR3 extends over 14 amino acids. The CDR3 spells CASSHLTEGGELFF. Here the CDR3 DNA reads TGTGCTAGCAGCCACTTGACCGAAGGGGGGGAGCTGTTTTTT.

This chain uses TRBV7-9 with TRBJ2-7, with D perhaps TRBD2 (5 bases). This CDR3 comprises 15 residues. CDR1 and CDR2 (germline): SEHNR, FQNEAQ (reference sequence). V shed 4 bases and J shed 2 bases, with 15 bases lying between them. As DNA, the CDR3 is TGTGCCAGCAGCTCCAGTGACGGGGAACCCTACGAGCAGTACTTC. It codes for CASSSSDGEPYEQYF.

This clone showed up just once. V usage is TRBV27 and J usage is TRBJ1-2; TRBD1 matches at 10 bases. The CDR3 is 16 amino acids. Germline values: CDR1 MNHEY, CDR2 SMNVEV (reference sequence). With 4 bases clipped from V and 5 bases from J, the junction kept 10 bases outside the gene matches. CDR3 in DNA: TGTGCCAGCAGTTCACGGACAGGGGGTTTCCTATATGGCTACACCTTC. It translates to CASSSRTGGFLYGYTF.

V gene TRBV27 combines with J gene TRBJ2-7; the D gene is possibly TRBD1 (5 bases). Trimming took 5 bases from V and 5 from J, leaving 10 bases between them. The CDR3 sequence is 12 residues long. CDR1 is MNHEY and CDR2 is SMNVEV in the germline V gene (reference sequence). The CDR3 sequence is CASSPGPNEQYF. The DNA of the CDR3 is TGTGCCAGCAGTCCAGGGCCGAACGAGCAGTACTTC.